This is a list of T cell receptor beta chains from one sample in a study of control samples from healthy donors and cancer patients. Repertoires were generated with immunoSEQ multiplex PCR, while TCRdb's copy carries only in-frame clones and drops some. This table has roughly 120,000 clones, over 75% appearing once. The sequencing input was blood. All receptors come from a man aged 45-65 years in good health. The CDR3 runs from the conserved cysteine through the conserved F or W. A D gene is named only where the DNA matches it firmly. Only some rows state a clone size, as once, few, many or a class for expanded clones.

D gene: -
clone size: -
V gene: TRBV4-2
J gene: TRBJ2-5
CDR3 protein: CASSQGADLGRETQYF
CDR3 DNA: TGTGCCAGCAGCCAAGGTGCGGACCTTGGGCGAGAGACCCAGTACTTC

D gene: TRBD1
clone size: once
V gene: TRBV6-6
J gene: TRBJ1-1
CDR3 protein: CASSRGQGGRNTEAFF
CDR3 DNA: TGTGCCAGCAGTCGCGGACAGGGGGGCAGGAACACTGAAGCTTTCTTT

D gene: -
clone size: -
V gene: TRBV11-3
J gene: TRBJ2-7
CDR3 protein: CASSLGRLVPRGDYEQYF
CDR3 DNA: TGTGCCAGCAGCTTGGGTCGTTTAGTTCCCCGGGGCGACTACGAGCAGTACTTC

D gene: -
clone size: -
V gene: TRBV28
J gene: TRBJ2-1
CDR3 protein: CASSLIQGWNNEQFF
CDR3 DNA: TGTGCCAGCAGTTTAATCCAGGGCTGGAACAATGAGCAGTTCTTC

D gene: -
clone size: -
V gene: TRBV3-1/TRBV3-2
J gene: TRBJ2-3
CDR3 protein: CASSQDLSGWLTDTQYF
CDR3 DNA: TGTGCCAGCAGCCAAGATCTTTCGGGGTGGCTCACAGATACGCAGTATTTT

D gene: -
clone size: -
V gene: TRBV5-8
J gene: TRBJ2-7
CDR3 protein: CASSLDRVLGTYEQYF
CDR3 DNA: TGTGCCAGCAGCTTGGACCGGGTCCTGGGGACCTACGAGCAGTACTTC

D gene: -
clone size: -
V gene: TRBV6-5
J gene: TRBJ1-2
CDR3 protein: CASRDRRGYGYTF
CDR3 DNA: TGTGCCAGCAGGGACAGAAGGGGCTATGGCTACACCTTC

D gene: TRBD1
clone size: -
V gene: TRBV27
J gene: TRBJ1-5
CDR3 protein: CASSSSLQGRDQPQHF
CDR3 DNA: TGTGCCAGCAGTTCGAGCCTACAGGGGCGGGATCAGCCCCAGCATTTT

D gene: -
clone size: -
V gene: TRBV19
J gene: TRBJ2-7
CDR3 protein: CASSAYPSSNTYEQYF
CDR3 DNA: TGTGCCAGTAGTGCCTACCCATCTAGCAACACCTACGAGCAGTACTTC

D gene: -
clone size: -
V gene: TRBV18
J gene: TRBJ2-3
CDR3 protein: CASSPPRGLWTDTQYF
CDR3 DNA: TGTGCCAGCTCACCACCCAGGGGTCTTTGGACAGATACGCAGTATTTT

D gene: -
clone size: -
V gene: TRBV28
J gene: TRBJ1-5
CDR3 protein: CASNKRGGSNQPQHF
CDR3 DNA: TGTGCCAGCAACAAAAGGGGGGGGAGCAATCAGCCCCAGCATTTT

D gene: -
clone size: once
V gene: TRBV28
J gene: TRBJ1-2
CDR3 protein: CASVSYNYGYTF
CDR3 DNA: TGTGCCAGTGTGAGCTATAACTATGGCTACACCTTC

D gene: -
clone size: -
V gene: TRBV7-8
J gene: TRBJ2-5
CDR3 protein: CASSPVETQYF
CDR3 DNA: TGTGCCAGCAGCCCGGTCGAGACCCAGTACTTC

D gene: -
clone size: -
V gene: TRBV11-2
J gene: TRBJ2-5
CDR3 protein: CASSLMQETQYF
CDR3 DNA: TGTGCCAGCAGCCTAATGCAAGAGACCCAGTACTTC